The 13 T cell receptor beta chains given below trace back to one sample, sequenced in a study of T-cell memory formation after mild COVID-19. TCRdb reprocessed the 5' RACE reads via MiXCR and lists one record per CDR3 protein. The sample includes about 100,000 distinct CDR3 sequences, 11% of them seen just once. The sequenced sample was PBMCs or a T cell subset sorted from them (not recorded which). These receptors all come from a man aged 18 to 30 who had mild COVID-19 (a few samples of this study predate the infection). Cell type and time point are not known.

The chain uses TRBV24-1 and TRBJ2-3; D tentatively fits TRBD1 or TRBD2 (5 bases each). V was clipped by 3 bases and J by 4 bases, with 13 bases between them. Germline V gene sequence: CDR1 KGHDR, CDR2 SFDVKD. The CDR3 is 15 residues long. The CDR3 protein is CATSDPRGAADTQYF. In nucleotides, the CDR3 is TGTGCCACCAGTGATCCCCGAGGGGCCGCAGATACGCAGTATTTT.

This clonotype was picked up a small number of times. V gene TRBV27 combines with J gene TRBJ1-4, with D maybe TRBD1 (5 bases). Deletions cut 2 bases from V and 8 bases from J, with 15 bases between. The CDR3 totals 15 residues. Looked up from germline, CDR1 is MNHEY and CDR2 is SMNVEV (reference sequence). DNA for the CDR3: TGTGCCAGCAGTTTAACCCTAGGGGTAGGGGAAAAACTGTTTTTT. Its translation is CASSLTLGVGEKLFF.

This rearrangement joins TRBV13 to TRBJ2-3; D may be TRBD1 or TRBD2 (5 bases each). Germline V gene lookup returns CDR1 PRHDT and CDR2 FYEKMQ (reference sequence). CDR3 length equals 12 residues. With 0 bases removed from V and 14 bases from J, the gap between germline ends came to 12 bases. DNA for the CDR3: TGTGCCAGCAGCTTAGGGGGGACGATGGGGTATTTT. It translates to CASSLGGTMGYF.

V and J are TRBV7-2 and TRBJ1-2; D may be TRBD1 (5 bases). Germline V CDR1 and CDR2: SGHTA, FQGNSA. Deletions cut 5 bases from V and 5 bases from J, with 12 bases between. The CDR3 has 13 residues. The CDR3 reads CASSPPDSYGYTF. The CDR3 nucleotides read TGTGCCAGCAGCCCCCCTGACAGTTATGGCTACACCTTC.

This clonotype was seen only a few times. The gene calls are TRBV7-8 and TRBJ2-2, with TRBD1 matching over 9 bases. CDR1 and CDR2 (germline): SGHVS, FQNEAQ. The trim removed 1 base at V and 8 bases at J, leaving 5 bases unmatched. CDR3 length: 15 amino acids. The CDR3 loop reads CASSLVGQGRGELFF. In DNA form, the CDR3 reads TGTGCCAGCAGCTTAGTAGGACAGGGGCGAGGGGAGCTGTTTTTT.

Comment on this clonotype: A read error may explain this, as a much larger clone is one base away. The chain has TRBV27 and TRBJ2-1; TRBD1 matches at 7 bases. The CDR3 contains 16 residues. Germline CDR1 MNHEY, CDR2 SMNVEV (reference sequence). Trimming removed 6 bases from V and 4 bases from J; junction bases left unmatched: 12. The CDR3 protein is CASRPIRDRRYNEQFF. In DNA form, the CDR3 reads TGTGCCAGCAGACCCATCCGGGACAGACGATACAATGAGCAGTTCTTC.

V is TRBV4-2 and J is TRBJ1-4; maybe TRBD1 (5 bases). CDR1 and CDR2 (germline): LGHNA, YNFKEQ. This CDR3 is built from 17 residues. Trimming pared 0 bases from V and 0 bases from J, leaving 11 bases between. The CDR3 reads CASSQEAGAATNEKLFF. Written as DNA, the CDR3 is TGTGCCAGCAGCCAAGAGGCCGGGGCAGCAACTAATGAAAAACTGTTTTTT.

The chain couples TRBV4-3 to TRBJ1-1; 7 nucleotides agree with TRBD1. Losses at the gene ends were 0 bases for V and 2 bases for J; bases not matched to a gene: 12. Germline V gives CDR1 LGHNA, CDR2 YSLEER. The CDR3 contains 18 residues. CDR3 sequence (DNA): TGCGCCAGCAGCCAAGAGTCGAGCCCCGGGACAGTCAACACTGAAGCTTTCTTT. It encodes CASSQESSPGTVNTEAFF.

This clonotype was seen many times. J is TRBJ2-7 and V is TRBV7-9, with TRBD1 identical over 9 bases. Germline values: CDR1 SEHNR, CDR2 FQNEAQ (reference sequence). This CDR3 comprises 17 residues. The V and J ends lost 5 bases and 1 base, in that order; junction bases with no gene match: 12. CDR3: CASSPDGGQGRSYEQYF. CDR3 in DNA: TGTGCCAGCAGCCCTGATGGGGGACAGGGAAGGTCCTACGAGCAGTACTTC.

There are a few counts of this clonotype. The V gene is TRBV4-3, the J gene TRBJ1-4, with 9 nucleotides matching TRBD1. This CDR3 spans 19 amino acids. Germline lookup yields CDR1 LGHNA and CDR2 YSLEER. The J segment lost 2 bases and the V segment lost 0 bases, leaving 10 bases of the junction unmatched. DNA for the CDR3: TGCGCCAGCAGCCAAGAACACGGGACAGGGAGAAGGACTAATGAAAAACTGTTTTTT. It codes for CASSQEHGTGRRTNEKLFF.

The genes are TRBV12-3 or TRBV12-4 and TRBJ2-7, with D unresolved. V was shortened by 3 bases and J by 1 base, with 22 bases between the two germline ends. The CDR3 loop spans 18 amino acids. CDR3 sequence (DNA): TGTGCCAGCAGTTTGGGCAGGCGAAGCTCCTCCTATTCCTACGAGCAGTACTTC. This translates into CASSLGRRSSSYSYEQYF.

The genes are TRBV12-3 or TRBV12-4 and TRBJ1-5; possibly TRBD1 for D (6 bases). The CDR3 sequence is 13 residues long. V was pared by 8 bases and J by 2 bases, with 10 bases between. The CDR3 region has the DNA TGTGCCAGCCAACCAGGGGGCAATCAGCCCCAGCATTTT. Translating it yields CASQPGGNQPQHF.

V gene TRBV4-1 combines with J gene TRBJ1-4; TRBD1 might be the D (5 bases). Germline CDR1 and CDR2: MGHRA and YSYEKL. CDR3 length: 16 residues. The V end was cut by 4 bases, the J end by 3 bases, with 15 bases between. CDR3 in amino acids: CASSPPGGGANEKLFF. Written as DNA, the CDR3 is TGCGCCAGCAGCCCCCCGGGGGGAGGAGCTAATGAAAAACTGTTTTTT.